The 4 T cell receptor beta chains listed next were all sequenced from one sample in a study of T cells in Graves' hyperthyroidism and ophthalmopathy. RNA transcripts gave rise to amplified TCR beta CDR3 regions. First-round RT-PCR targeting the TCR CDR3 was performed with the HTBI primer set. Each CDR3 protein gets one entry after TCRdb re-called the multiplex PCR reads with MiXCR. This table has some 340,000 distinct CDR3 sequences, roughly an eighth appearing once. The sequenced sample was blood. The receptors were sampled from a woman in her thirties or forties with Graves' ophthalmopathy.

This clonotype was detected ten times or more. V usage is TRBV18 and J usage is TRBJ2-1; 8 positions match TRBD2. The ends lost 6 bases at V and 3 bases at J; junction bases unmatched: 4. CDR1 is KGHSH and CDR2 is LQKENI in the germline V gene. This CDR3 has 14 amino acids. The CDR3 DNA reads as TGTGCCAGCTCCCGGACTAGCTACTACAATGAGCAGTTCTTC. It translates to CASSRTSYYNEQFF.

This clonotype was detected ten times or more. The chain carries TRBV12-3 or TRBV12-4 and TRBJ1-2; no firm D call. The length of the CDR3 is 17 residues. Trimming cost V 7 bases and J 0 bases, with 21 bases left between them. CDR3 sequence reads: CASIVRREDGANYGYTF. CDR3 bases: TGTGCCAGCATTGTCCGCCGGGAAGACGGCGCTAACTATGGCTACACCTTC.

This clonotype occurred many times. The chain carries TRBV12-3 or TRBV12-4 and TRBJ2-1; 9 bases agree with TRBD1. The CDR3 contains 15 residues. V dropped 4 bases and J dropped 7; count of bases not matched to a gene: 8. The DNA for the CDR3 is TGTGCCAGCAGTTATAGACAGGGGGGTAGAAATGAGCAGTTCTTC. Amino acids: CASSYRQGGRNEQFF.

This clonotype has a count of ten or more. The chain recombines TRBV5-4 with TRBJ2-1; 8 nucleotides align to TRBD2. Germline V gene data show CDR1 as SGHNT and CDR2 as YYREEE (reference sequence). The CDR3 length is 13 residues. Trimming at V came to 4 bases and at J to 6 bases, leaving 3 bases not matched to a gene. The CDR3 protein is CASSRGLANEQFF. The CDR3 DNA is TGTGCCAGCAGCCGCGGACTAGCCAATGAGCAGTTCTTC.